This TCR beta chain was identified during a study of blood T cell repertoires in COVID-19. Study background: The United States, Italy and Spain were the sources of the acute and convalescent COVID-19 samples. From T cells, B-cell-depleted T cells, or PBMCs came the material, which was cDNA or gDNA.

How the authors handled the data: How many nucleated cells were present was estimated from reference gene primer amplification. Produced via immunoSEQ multiplex PCR; TCRdb's table is partial and in-frame only. Clone size and the V and J calls come from that table; the DNA yielded D and trimming. The sample records 120,000 or so clones, about 77% being singletons. V lost 3 bases, J lost 4 bases, and 4 bases stayed unmatched. CDR1 MNHEY and CDR2 SMNVEV come from the germline V gene (reference sequence). The CDR3 spans 14 residues. The chain joins TRBV27 to TRBJ2-3; 7 nucleotides agree with TRBD1. The source of this sequence is a human donor in a cohort sampled during active COVID-19. What was sequenced was peripheral blood. For the CDR3, the DNA is TGTGCCAGCAGTTTTCACAGGGGTGCAGATACGCAGTATTTT. It codes for CASSFHRGADTQYF.